A single sample is the source of the 25 T cell receptor beta chains below, sequenced in a study of blood T cells in healthy people across ages. A second PCR, run for roughly 6 to 11 cycles, used a sample-barcoded 5' primer plus a J-beta primer mix. A single record per CDR3 protein comes from TCRdb applying MiXCR to the 5' RACE reads. The data contain about 570,000 distinct CDR3 sequences, 27% of them singletons. Sequenced sample: blood. Receptors were obtained from a woman in her 70s in good health.

This clonotype was seen a few times. The genes are TRBV5-5 and TRBJ2-7; D uncertain. The V end lost 4 bases, the J end lost 0 bases, and 8 bases lay between the germline ends. The CDR3 consists of 13 residues. CDR1 and CDR2 from the germline V gene are SGHKS and YYEKEE (reference sequence). The CDR3 sequence is CASSTSVSYEQYF. CDR3 DNA: TGTGCCAGCAGCACTTCCGTCTCCTACGAGCAGTACTTC. The full variable domain, in which reference TRBV5-5 and TRBJ2-7 provide the parts outside the CDR3, is DAGVTQSPTHLIKTRGQQVTLRCSPISGHKSVSWYQQVLGQGPQFIFQYYEKEERGRGNFPDRFSARQFPNYSSELNVNALLLGDSALYLCASSTSVSYEQYFGPGTRLTVT.

This chain links TRBV20-1 with TRBJ2-5; 7 bases align to TRBD1. The CDR3 totals 15 residues. V shed 2 bases and J 5 bases; nucleotides not matched to a gene: 11. In germline, CDR1 is DFQATT, CDR2 SNEGSKA (reference sequence). The CDR3 DNA sequence: TGCAGTGCTAGAAAAACAGGGGTCGGTGCGGAGACCCAGTACTTC. Protein product: CSARKTGVGAETQYF.

The genes are TRBV7-4 and TRBJ2-1; no clear D gene. This CDR3 region has 16 residues. CDR1 and CDR2 (germline): SGHVT, SQSDAQ. Deletions cut 4 bases from V and 10 bases from J, with 23 bases between. The CDR3, as DNA: TGTGCCAGCAGCTCACAATCCCCACCGAATGGTAGAGAGCAGTTCTTC. This gives the protein CASSSQSPPNGREQFF. The full variable domain, in which reference TRBV7-4 and TRBJ2-1 provide the parts outside the CDR3, is GAGVSQSPRYKVAKRGRDVALRCDSISGHVTLYWYRQTLGQGSEVLTYSQSDAQRDKSGRPSGRFSAERPERSVSTLKIQRTEQGDSAVYLCASSSQSPPNGREQFFGPGTRLTVL.

V usage is TRBV20-1 and J usage is TRBJ2-7; a possible D gene is TRBD2 (5 bases). Germline CDR1 DFQATT, CDR2 SNEGSKA (reference sequence). The CDR3 extends over 15 amino acids. Trimming took 6 bases from V and 7 from J, leaving 25 bases between them. DNA for the CDR3: TGCAGTGCGACCTCACGGACGCGGGCCCGTGAAGAGCAGTACTTC. The encoded protein is CSATSRTRAREEQYF.

The chain has TRBV12-3 or TRBV12-4 and TRBJ1-1; TRBD1 matches 8 bases. This CDR3 is 14 amino acids long. The V and J ends lost 3 bases and 5 bases, in that order; junction bases with no gene match: 5. The CDR3 bases are TGTGCCAGCAGTTTCGACAGGGGTGCAACTGAAGCTTTCTTT. Amino acid sequence: CASSFDRGATEAFF.

This clonotype was counted between two and nine times. The germline gene is not matched at one end of the junction; a read error may be the cause. The V and J genes are TRBV7-8 and TRBJ1-4; D uncertain. Germline loops: CDR1 SGHVS, CDR2 FQNEAQ. This CDR3 comprises 15 residues. CDR3 bases: TGTGCCGGCAGCTTGATGGCCACAACTAATGAAAAACTGTTTTTT. Translation: CAGSLMATTNEKLFF. Based on the CDR3 plus reference TRBV7-8 and TRBJ1-4, the full variable domain is GAGVSQSPRYKVAKRGQDVALRCDPISGHVSLFWYQQALGQGPEFLTYFQNEAQLDKSGLPSDRFFAERPEGSVSTLKIQRTQQEDSAVYLCAGSLMATTNEKLFFGSGTQLSVL.

This clonotype was detected only a few times. V and J are TRBV12-3 or TRBV12-4 and TRBJ2-5; D might be TRBD2 (6 bases). The CDR3 contains 16 residues. The ends were cut back, 5 bases at V and 0 bases at J, with 16 bases in the middle. The DNA of the CDR3 is TGTGCCAGCAGTCTCCGAGCGGGTGCGTACCAAGAGACCCAGTACTTC. It yields the protein CASSLRAGAYQETQYF.

This clonotype was picked up a small number of times. The rearrangement links TRBV6-1 to TRBJ2-2; perhaps TRBD1 as D (6 bases). The CDR3 is 14 residues long. The V gene's germline CDR1 is MNHNS and CDR2 SASEGT. Trimming removed 5 bases at V and 6 bases at J, with 13 bases between. The CDR3 spells CASSSDRSSGELFF. CDR3 in DNA: TGTGCCAGCAGTTCAGACAGGTCATCCGGGGAGCTGTTTTTT.

In its sample, this clonotype was seen a few times. This chain joins TRBV12-3 or TRBV12-4 and TRBJ1-4; 8 nucleotides agree with TRBD1. The V segment lost 6 bases and the J segment 14 bases; nucleotides outside the gene matches: 14. The CDR3 is 14 amino acids. CDR3 in DNA: TGTGCCAGCAGCCCCAGGGGGCAGTTGTATCGTCTGTTTTTT. Protein product: CASSPRGQLYRLFF.

In its sample, this clonotype was seen a few times. The chain joins TRBV20-1 to TRBJ2-2; 10 bases line up with TRBD1. V shed 3 bases, J shed 6 bases, and the junction held 4 bases outside the gene matches. The CDR3 loop spans 14 amino acids. Germline V gives CDR1 DFQATT, CDR2 SNEGSKA (reference sequence). The CDR3 nucleotides are TGCAGTGCTAGGGGGACAGGGGTGTCCGGGGAGCTGTTTTTT. Encoded protein: CSARGTGVSGELFF.

This clonotype was seen a handful of times. The rearrangement uses TRBV19 and TRBJ1-1, with TRBD1 matching 11 bases. Looked up from germline, CDR1 is LNHDA and CDR2 is SQIVND (reference sequence). The length of the CDR3 is 14 residues. V was pared by 5 bases and J by 5 bases, with 4 bases of the junction left unmatched. CDR3 amino acids: CASSVDRGLTEAFF. DNA for the CDR3: TGTGCCAGTAGTGTGGACAGGGGGCTTACTGAAGCTTTCTTT.

This clonotype was counted between two and nine times. Here the CDR3 reads CASSRTSGGSGTGELFF. The CDR3, as DNA: TGTGCCAGCAGCCGTACTAGCGGGGGGTCGGGCACCGGGGAGCTGTTTTTT. The chain couples TRBV4-2 to TRBJ2-2; 12 bases align to TRBD2. With 4 bases clipped from V and 4 bases from J, the junction kept 7 bases outside the gene matches. The CDR3 runs 17 residues. The germline V gene encodes CDR1 LGHNA and CDR2 YNFKEQ.

The chain uses TRBV6-6 and TRBJ1-3; D might be TRBD1 (6 bases). Trimming left V 0 bases short and J 6 bases short, with 9 bases between. Germline-derived CDR1 and CDR2 are MNHNY and SVGAGI (reference sequence). CDR3 length equals 14 residues. CDR3 sequence (DNA): TGTGCCAGCAGTTACTCCTACAGGGAAAACACCATATATTTT. Translating it yields CASSYSYRENTIYF.

This rearrangement joins TRBV12-3 or TRBV12-4 to TRBJ1-3; D is unclear. The germline V and J ends were trimmed by 5 bases and 0 bases, with 8 bases remaining between them. The CDR3 has 14 residues. The CDR3 protein is CASSKVISGNTIYF. The CDR3 region has the DNA TGTGCCAGCAGTAAGGTCATCTCTGGAAACACCATATATTTT.

The genes are TRBV7-6 and TRBJ2-1; D unresolved. Germline loops: CDR1 SGHVS, CDR2 FNYEAQ. CDR3 length equals 17 residues. V was trimmed by 0 bases and J by 6 bases, leaving 18 bases between them. This CDR3 is CASSLALSLQIGNEQFF. The CDR3 coding sequence is TGTGCCAGCAGCTTAGCGTTATCGTTGCAGATAGGCAATGAGCAGTTCTTC.

The chain links TRBV27 to TRBJ2-5; D gene unclear. This CDR3 has 16 amino acids. Trimming took off 6 bases at V and 1 base at J, with 18 bases between the two ends. The germline gives CDR1 MNHEY, CDR2 SMNVEV (reference sequence). CDR3 in amino acids: CASSPSRAQAQETQYF. CDR3 bases: TGTGCCAGCAGCCCCTCCCGGGCCCAAGCCCAAGAGACCCAGTACTTC.

V and J are TRBV27 and TRBJ2-5; a weak D match, TRBD1 (6 bases). The DNA matches TRBJ2-1 better at its end, which makes the J call doubtful. The CDR3 is 16 residues long. Germline V gives CDR1 MNHEY, CDR2 SMNVEV (reference sequence). CDR3 loop: CASGGAGTPPYNEQFF. As DNA, the CDR3 is TGTGCCAGTGGTGGGGCCGGGACACCGCCCTACAATGAGCAGTTCTTC.

This clonotype has at least ten counts. The V and J genes are TRBV7-9 and TRBJ2-6; D is unresolved. The CDR3 loop spans 15 amino acids. The germline CDR1 and CDR2 sequences are SEHNR and FQNEAQ (reference sequence). Trimming stripped 6 bases from V and 0 bases from J, with 9 bases between. The CDR3 sequence: CASRRERSGANVLTF. The CDR3 nucleotides are TGTGCCAGCAGACGCGAGCGCTCTGGGGCCAACGTCCTGACTTTC.

This clonotype came up once. The J gene is TRBJ2-2, the V gene TRBV7-7, with 10 bases that match TRBD1. The CDR3 covers 15 residues. The junction had 5 bases not matched to a gene; V was cut back by 4 bases and J by 6 bases. Germline V CDR1 and CDR2: SSHAT, FNYEAQ (reference sequence). CDR3 sequence: CASSSGQGGAGELFF. The DNA of the CDR3 is TGTGCCAGCAGCTCCGGACAGGGGGGTGCCGGGGAGCTGTTTTTT.

V and J are TRBV6-5 and TRBJ2-7, with D possibly matching TRBD1 (6 bases). The CDR3 contains 15 residues. V gave up 0 bases and J gave up 5 bases, with 14 bases separating them. Germline V lookup: CDR1 MNHEY, CDR2 SVGAGI. Here the CDR3 DNA reads TGTGCCAGCAGTTACTCCCGGGACACCGCGGACGAGCAGTACTTC. Translating it yields CASSYSRDTADEQYF.

This clonotype was counted between two and nine times. The rearrangement uses TRBV4-3 and TRBJ2-3; no clear D gene. The V and J ends lost 3 bases and 5 bases respectively, with 15 bases between them. This CDR3 is built from 15 residues. Germline CDR1 and CDR2: LGHNA and YSLEER. The CDR3 reads CASSQDPYTVDTQYF. As DNA, the CDR3 is TGCGCCAGCAGCCAGGACCCGTATACTGTAGATACGCAGTATTTT.

This clonotype was found many times. The chain recombines TRBV7-9 with TRBJ1-1; weak D call: TRBD1 (5 bases). Trimming took 8 bases from V and 1 from J, leaving 11 bases between them. The length of the CDR3 is 13 residues. Germline assignment: CDR1 SEHNR and CDR2 FQNEAQ (reference sequence). CDR3 DNA: TGTGCCAGCTCAACTACAGGGAACACTGAAGCTTTCTTT. It codes for CASSTTGNTEAFF.

Note on this clonotype: A far larger clone differs by one base, so this is likely a read error. The chain links TRBV7-2 to TRBJ2-3, with D unclear. CDR1 and CDR2 (germline): SGHTA, FQGNSA. This CDR3 region has 12 residues. CDR3 residues: CANSPSTDTQYF. The DNA for the CDR3 is TGTGCCAACAGCCCGAGCACAGATACGCAGTATTTT. Filled out from reference TRBV7-2 and TRBJ2-3, the complete variable domain reads GAGVSQSPSNKVTEKGKDVELRCDPISGHTALYWYRQSLGQGLEFLIYFQGNSAPDKSGLPSDRFSAERTGGSVSTLTIQRTQQEDSAVYLCANSPSTDTQYFGPGTRLTVL.

V and J are TRBV12-3 or TRBV12-4 and TRBJ1-3; D is unresolved. V was trimmed by 2 bases and J by 4 bases, leaving 9 bases between them. The CDR3 extends over 14 amino acids. In nucleotides, the CDR3 is TGTGCCAGCAGTTTACGTCCAGCGGGAAACACCATATATTTT. Its translation is CASSLRPAGNTIYF.

This clonotype appeared a few times. V gene TRBV7-9 combines with J gene TRBJ1-2; D not certain. Trimming took off 5 bases at V and 1 base at J, with 14 bases between the two ends. The CDR3 loop spans 15 amino acids. In germline, CDR1 is SEHNR, CDR2 FQNEAQ (reference sequence). The CDR3: CASSPQLFLNYGYTF. The CDR3 DNA reads as TGTGCCAGCAGCCCCCAACTCTTCCTTAACTATGGCTACACCTTC.